The 17 T cell receptor beta chains below all came from one sample that was sequenced in a study of beta chain features in type 1 diabetes. Reverse transcribing all isolated RNA meant expressed TCRB transcripts were sequenced. Method: immunoSEQ multiplex PCR; TCRdb's copy keeps in-frame clones and lacks some. The sample yields about 470,000 clones, 30% seen once. Sequenced input: naive CD4+ T cells from blood. The receptor source for this set is a man aged 18 to 30 in good health.

The chain uses TRBV7-9 and TRBJ2-1; possibly TRBD1 for D (6 bases). V was pared by 11 bases and J by 6 bases, with 17 bases between. The CDR3 has 13 amino acids. Germline-derived CDR1 and CDR2 are SEHNR and FQNEAQ (reference sequence). This chain's CDR3 is CAVPGAETNEQFF. In DNA form, the CDR3 reads TGTGCCGTCCCAGGGGCGGAAACCAATGAGCAGTTCTTC.

This chain links TRBV9 with TRBJ2-7; TRBD2 matches 10 bases. The CDR3 extends over 18 amino acids. The germline CDR1 and CDR2 sequences are SGDLS and YYNGEE. Unmatched junction bases numbered 16, after V lost 0 bases and J lost 7 bases. CDR3 loop: CASSVALAGDRPGGEQYF. The CDR3 coding sequence is TGTGCCAGCAGCGTAGCGCTAGCGGGAGACCGACCGGGAGGGGAGCAGTACTTC.

This clone was counted a few times. Distinct nucleotide sequences in the sample also encode this CDR3. The rearrangement links TRBV30 to TRBJ2-3, with D perhaps TRBD1 or TRBD2 (5 bases each). The V gene's germline CDR1 is GTSNPN and CDR2 SVGIG (reference sequence). CDR3 length: 13 residues. The V end lost 3 bases, the J end lost 3 bases, and 10 bases lay between the germline ends. This CDR3 is CAWRAGSTDTQYF. CDR3 nucleotides: TGTGCCTGGAGGGCAGGGAGTACAGATACGCAGTATTTT.

The chain couples TRBV7-9 to TRBJ2-5, with a possible D match to TRBD1 (6 bases). CDR3 length: 14 residues. Trimming pared 5 bases from V and 3 bases from J, leaving 13 bases between. Germline values: CDR1 SEHNR, CDR2 FQNEAQ (reference sequence). The CDR3 DNA is TGTGCCAGCAGCCCAAGCGGACAGAAAGAGACCCAGTACTTC. Its translation is CASSPSGQKETQYF.

The chain recombines TRBV30 with TRBJ2-7; D call uncertain. Germline CDR1 is GTSNPN and CDR2 is SVGIG (reference sequence). The CDR3 is 14 amino acids. The V end lost 1 base, the J end lost 2 bases, and 12 bases lay between the germline ends. CDR3 protein: CAWSDGPTPYEQYF. The CDR3 DNA is TGTGCCTGGAGTGATGGTCCCACCCCCTACGAGCAGTACTTC.

This clone has only a few counts. The chain links TRBV29-1 to TRBJ2-1; D uncertain. The CDR3 sequence is 14 residues long. Germline V gives CDR1 SQVTM, CDR2 ANQGSEA. The germline V and J ends were trimmed by 6 bases and 2 bases, with 14 bases remaining between them. CDR3 coding DNA: TGCAGCGTGGCTACATCTTTTCCCTACAATGAGCAGTTCTTC. Translated: CSVATSFPYNEQFF.

The chain recombines TRBV15 with TRBJ2-6; tentatively, D is TRBD1 or TRBD2 (5 bases each). The V gene's germline CDR1 is LNHNV and CDR2 YYDKDF (reference sequence). The CDR3 spans 19 residues. Trimming took 0 bases from V and 4 from J, leaving 19 bases between them. The CDR3 loop reads CATSRDRDAGTAGANVLTF. CDR3 coding DNA: TGTGCCACCAGCAGAGATCGGGACGCAGGAACCGCCGGGGCCAACGTCCTGACTTTC.

This clone was recorded a few times. The chain uses TRBV30 and TRBJ2-5; TRBD1 agrees at 7 bases. The CDR3 loop spans 11 amino acids. Trimming removed 0 bases from V and 14 bases from J; junction bases left unmatched: 6. CDR1 is GTSNPN and CDR2 is SVGIG in the germline V gene (reference sequence). CDR3 residues: CAWSVSDRRYF. The CDR3 DNA reads as TGTGCCTGGAGTGTGTCGGACAGGAGATACTTC. Full variable domain (missing parts from reference TRBV30 and TRBJ2-5): SQTIHQWPATLVQPVGSPLSLECTVEGTSNPNLYWYRQAAGRGLQLLFYSVGIGQISSEVPQNLSASRPQDRQFILSSKKLLLSDSGFYLCAWSVSDRRYFGPGTRLLVL.

The chain has TRBV30 and TRBJ2-1; D is unclear. The CDR3 is 14 amino acids. Germline loops: CDR1 GTSNPN, CDR2 SVGIG (reference sequence). Trimming took 2 bases from V and 2 from J, leaving 10 bases between them. The CDR3 coding sequence is TGTGCCTGGAGTAAGGGATACCCCTACAATGAGCAGTTCTTC. This encodes CAWSKGYPYNEQFF.

The chain recombines TRBV5-4 with TRBJ2-3; a possible D gene is TRBD1 (6 bases). The CDR3 is 15 residues long. Trimming cost V 0 bases and J 0 bases, with 8 bases left between them. The V gene's germline CDR1 is SGHNT and CDR2 YYREEE (reference sequence). The CDR3: CASSLEQGSTDTQYF. The DNA for the CDR3 is TGTGCCAGCAGCTTGGAGCAGGGGAGCACAGATACGCAGTATTTT.

V is TRBV9 and J is TRBJ1-1, with D perhaps TRBD1 (5 bases). V lost 2 bases and J 1 base, leaving 9 bases between the germline ends. The CDR3 covers 14 residues. Per the germline V gene, CDR1 is SGDLS and CDR2 is YYNGEE. The CDR3 region is CASSVGGTNTEAFF. CDR3 coding DNA: TGTGCCAGCAGCGTTGGCGGGACGAACACTGAAGCTTTCTTT.

This clone was seen more than once but under ten times. This chain uses TRBV5-4 with TRBJ2-5, with 16 bases that match TRBD2. CDR1 is SGHNT, CDR2 YYREEE, per germline (reference sequence). The CDR3 has 16 residues. V shed 4 bases, J shed 5 bases, and the junction held 5 bases outside the gene matches. CDR3: CASSPGTSGRAETQYF. Written as DNA, the CDR3 is TGTGCCAGCAGCCCAGGGACTAGCGGGAGGGCGGAGACCCAGTACTTC.

This clone occurred a few times. The chain carries TRBV30 and TRBJ2-2; D might be TRBD2 (5 bases). Germline-derived CDR1 and CDR2 are GTSNPN and SVGIG (reference sequence). This CDR3 is built from 16 residues. The V end lost 0 bases, the J end lost 7 bases, and 18 bases lay between the germline ends. CDR3 in DNA: TGTGCCTGGAGTGTAATGGGGAGCGGAGAGGGCGGGGAGCTGTTTTTT. Protein sequence: CAWSVMGSGEGGELFF.

This clone occurred a few times. The chain uses TRBV28 and TRBJ1-4, with TRBD1 identical over 7 bases. Germline CDR1 reads MDHEN; CDR2 reads SYDVKM. With V trimmed by 6 bases and J by 5 bases, 9 bases remained unmatched. CDR3 length: 15 amino acids. CDR3 nucleotide sequence: TGTGCCAGCAGCCCAGGGGGACAGCAGAATGAAAAACTGTTTTTT. Residues: CASSPGGQQNEKLFF.

The chain couples TRBV9 to TRBJ1-1, with D perhaps matching TRBD1 (5 bases). The CDR3 has 13 residues. CDR1 is SGDLS, CDR2 YYNGEE, per germline. V was cut by 0 bases and J by 5 bases, with 8 bases left in between. This CDR3 is CASSVGGRTEAFF. Here the CDR3 DNA reads TGTGCCAGCAGCGTAGGGGGGAGGACTGAAGCTTTCTTT.

CDR3 sequence: CASSLKYTGANVLTF. CDR3 sequence (DNA): TGTGCCAGCAGCTTGAAGTATACTGGGGCCAACGTCCTGACTTTC. The V gene is TRBV11-2, the J gene TRBJ2-6, with D uncertain. The V and J ends lost 3 bases and 2 bases respectively, with 8 bases between them. The CDR3 runs 15 residues. CDR1 and CDR2 (germline): SGHAT, FQNNGV.

This clone was found a few times. The V and J genes are TRBV6-5 and TRBJ2-4; 11 bases map to TRBD2. V shed 5 bases and J 15 bases; nucleotides not matched to a gene: 9. The CDR3 has 13 amino acids. CDR1 is MNHEY, CDR2 SVGAGI, per germline. CDR3 sequence (DNA): TGTGCCAGCAGTCCCCCGGGACTAGCGGCCACGTACTTC. Translated: CASSPPGLAATYF.